Listed below are T cell receptor beta chains from one sample, sequenced in a study of shared clonotypes between healthy human individuals. The assay was immunoSEQ multiplex PCR, and TCRdb's table has in-frame clones only and misses some. The table includes about 510,000 clones, 90% to 96% detected once. The sample taken for sequencing was naive CD4+ T cells sorted from blood. These TCRs come from a woman in her twenties or thirties in good health. Each CDR3 is given with its conserved first and last residue. D genes are given only for firm matches. Clone size is given for some rows only: seen once, a few or many times, or a class if the clone is expanded.

cdr3_aa cdr3_nt j_call d_call v_call clone_size
CASSGTGGGGQPQHF TGTGCCAGCAGTGGGACAGGGGGCGGCGGTCAGCCCCAGCATTTT TRBJ1-5 TRBD1 TRBV2 few
CASSPEPGIAGLIDEQYF TGTGCCAGCAGCCCGGAGCCGGGGATAGCGGGTCTCATCGACGAGCAGTACTTC TRBJ2-7 TRBD2 TRBV4-2 -
CASSKGTGRDNEQFF TGTGCCAGCAGCAAAGGGACAGGGAGGGATAATGAGCAGTTCTTC TRBJ2-1 TRBD1 TRBV28 -
CASSMNGGAGNTIYF TGCGCCAGCAGCATGAATGGAGGGGCTGGAAACACCATATATTTT TRBJ1-3 - TRBV5-1 -
CASSSPGQGGTQYF TGTGCCAGCAGTTCGCCCGGACAGGGGGGTACGCAGTATTTT TRBJ2-3 TRBD1 TRBV28 -
CASSQGWREMAGANVLTF TGCGCCAGCAGCCAAGGTTGGCGGGAGATGGCTGGGGCCAACGTCCTGACTTTC TRBJ2-6 TRBD2 TRBV4-1 -
CASTWTGAVYGYTF TGTGCCAGCACCTGGACAGGGGCGGTCTATGGCTACACCTTC TRBJ1-2 TRBD1 TRBV28 -
CASSLKYEQYF TGTGCCAGCAGCTTGAAGTACGAGCAGTACTTC TRBJ2-7 - TRBV5-6 -
CATGRNNYGYTF TGTGCCACAGGAAGGAACAACTATGGCTACACCTTC TRBJ1-2 - TRBV28 once
CASGIKTGKRDEQFF TGTGCTAGTGGTATCAAAACAGGGAAACGGGATGAGCAGTTCTTC TRBJ2-1 - TRBV12-5 -
CASSQGQGVRDQPQHF TGTGCCAGCAGCCAGGGACAGGGGGTAAGAGATCAGCCCCAGCATTTT TRBJ1-5 TRBD1 TRBV11-2 -
CASRTRDRTNEKLFF TGTGCCAGCAGGACGAGGGACAGAACTAATGAAAAACTGTTTTTT TRBJ1-4 TRBD1 TRBV2 -
CASSTPTGIGAYEQYF TGTGCCAGCAGCACTCCGACAGGGATAGGCGCCTACGAGCAGTACTTC TRBJ2-7 TRBD1 TRBV14 -
CASRVVLTYEQYF TGTGCCAGCAGGGTTGTTCTGACCTACGAGCAGTACTTC TRBJ2-7 - TRBV6-4 -
CASSLSTGTYEQYF TGTGCCAGCAGTCTCTCTACTGGAACCTACGAGCAGTACTTC TRBJ2-7 - TRBV27 -
CASSPPGSYNEQFF TGTGCCAGCTCACCTCCTGGCTCCTACAATGAGCAGTTCTTC TRBJ2-1 - TRBV18 -
CASSGLADTTDTQYF TGCGCCAGCAGTGGGCTAGCGGATACGACAGATACGCAGTATTTT TRBJ2-3 TRBD2 TRBV10-1 once
CASSLILGTDTQYF TGCGCCAGCAGCTTGATCCTCGGCACAGATACGCAGTATTTT TRBJ2-3 - TRBV5-1 -
CASSQDSREHTIYF TGTGCCAGCAGTCAGGACAGCAGGGAACACACCATATATTTT TRBJ1-3 - TRBV6-1 -
CASSPWIVAGGRSYNEQFF TGCGCCAGCAGCCCGTGGATTGTAGCGGGAGGCAGGTCCTACAATGAGCAGTTCTTC TRBJ2-1 TRBD2 TRBV4-1 -
CASSWTENTEAFF TGTGCCAGCAGTTGGACCGAGAACACTGAAGCTTTCTTT TRBJ1-1 - TRBV6-6 -
CASSLAGGQPQHF TGTGCCAGCAGCTTGGCAGGGGGTCAGCCCCAGCATTTT TRBJ1-5 TRBD1 TRBV5-6 -
CASSPGGTQETQYF TGTGCCAGCAGCCCGGGTGGGACCCAAGAGACCCAGTACTTC TRBJ2-5 - TRBV7-9 -
CASSGASGMNTGELFF TGCGCCAGCAGTGGGGCCAGCGGGATGAACACCGGGGAGCTGTTTTTT TRBJ2-2 TRBD2 TRBV5-1 -
CASSLGQGQTQYF TGTGCCAGCAGCCTAGGACAGGGACAGACCCAGTACTTC TRBJ2-5 TRBD1 TRBV7-9 -
CASSRGYGYTF TGTGCCAGCAGTCGAGGGTATGGCTACACCTTC TRBJ1-2 - TRBV25-1 -
CASSFWLAGDGEQFF TGTGCCAGCAGCTTCTGGCTAGCGGGAGACGGTGAGCAGTTCTTC TRBJ2-1 TRBD2 TRBV5-8 -
CASSLAGVGQPQHF TGTGCCAGCAGCTTAGCAGGGGTAGGTCAGCCCCAGCATTTT TRBJ1-5 - TRBV7-9 -
CASSSAWEQETQYF TGTGCCAGCAGTTCCGCTTGGGAGCAAGAGACCCAGTACTTC TRBJ2-5 - TRBV28 -
CASSEAAGRRGEQFF TGCGCCAGCAGTGAGGCGGCAGGGAGACGTGGTGAGCAGTTCTTC TRBJ2-1 - TRBV10-2 -
CASSLGWPSGSNEQYF TGTGCCAGCAGTTTAGGCTGGCCTAGCGGGAGTAACGAGCAGTACTTC TRBJ2-7 TRBD2 TRBV27 -
CASSELGQGRYEQYF TGTGCCAGCAGTGAGTTGGGACAGGGGCGCTACGAGCAGTACTTC TRBJ2-7 TRBD1 TRBV2 once
CASSQGTSGPNTGELFF TGTGCCAGCTCACAAGGAACTAGCGGACCGAACACCGGGGAGCTGTTTTTT TRBJ2-2 TRBD2 TRBV18 -
CASSLLFAIDTEAFF TGTGCCAGCAGCTTATTGTTCGCGATAGACACTGAAGCTTTCTTT TRBJ1-1 - TRBV7-2 once
CASSLWTSGSSYEQYF TGTGCCAGCAGTTTATGGACTAGCGGGAGCTCCTACGAGCAGTACTTC TRBJ2-7 TRBD2 TRBV28 -
CASSRMFDSNQPQHF TGTGCCAGCAGTCGAATGTTCGATTCGAATCAGCCCCAGCATTTT TRBJ1-5 - TRBV4-2 -
CASSLAKLALQDEQYF TGCGCCAGCAGCTTGGCGAAGTTGGCCCTACAGGACGAGCAGTACTTC TRBJ2-7 - TRBV5-1 once
CASSPASGRDEQFF TGTGCCAGTAGTCCCGCTAGCGGGAGGGATGAGCAGTTCTTC TRBJ2-1 TRBD2 TRBV19 -
CASSLPPPGETQYF TGTGCCAGCAGTTTGCCCCCCCCTGGAGAGACCCAGTACTTC TRBJ2-5 - TRBV28 once
CASSEAIQGSDTQYF TGTGCCAGCAGTGAAGCCATACAGGGATCAGATACGCAGTATTTT TRBJ2-3 - TRBV6-1 -
CASSYSSQMGYGYTF TGTGCCAGCAGTTACTCGTCCCAGATGGGCTATGGCTACACCTTC TRBJ1-2 - TRBV6-5 -
CASSWYNEQFF TGTGCCAGCAGCTGGTACAATGAGCAGTTCTTC TRBJ2-1 - TRBV11-3 -
CASSYPDTQYF TGTGCCAGCAGCTACCCAGATACGCAGTATTTT TRBJ2-3 - TRBV11-2 -
CASSLGTGNYGYTF TGTGCCAGCAGCTTAGGGACTGGTAACTATGGCTACACCTTC TRBJ1-2 - TRBV7-9 -
CASSPQSYEQYF TGTGCCAGCTCACCACAGTCCTACGAGCAGTACTTC TRBJ2-7 - TRBV18 -
CASSVKGGETQYF TGTGCCAGCAGTGTAAAGGGAGGAGAGACCCAGTACTTC TRBJ2-5 - TRBV6-1 -